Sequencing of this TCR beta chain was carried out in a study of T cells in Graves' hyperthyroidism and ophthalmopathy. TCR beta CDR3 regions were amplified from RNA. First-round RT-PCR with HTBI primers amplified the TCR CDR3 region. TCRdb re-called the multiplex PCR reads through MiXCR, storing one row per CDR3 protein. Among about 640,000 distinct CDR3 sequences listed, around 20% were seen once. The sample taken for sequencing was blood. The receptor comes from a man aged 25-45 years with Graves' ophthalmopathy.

DNA of the CDR3: TGTGCCAGCAGGGGAGGCAATCAGCCCCAGCATTTT. This codes for CASRGGNQPQHF. The chain carries TRBV6-1 and TRBJ1-5, with D hard to call. The CDR3 length is 12 residues. Germline V gene data show CDR1 as MNHNS and CDR2 as SASEGT. V lost 6 bases, J lost 2 bases, and 5 bases lay in between.